The 10 T cell receptor beta chains reported below all come from one sample, sequenced in a study of blood T cell repertoires in COVID-19. Produced via immunoSEQ multiplex PCR; TCRdb's table is partial and in-frame only. The sample consists of fewer than 100,000 clones, about 87% of them appearing once. Sequencing was carried out using peripheral blood. The receptors come from a human donor with acute or convalescent COVID-19. The donor label of this sample is uncertain.

The chain is built from TRBV7-9 and TRBJ1-1; TRBD1 is a possible D gene (6 bases). CDR1 is SEHNR, CDR2 FQNEAQ, per germline (reference sequence). CDR3 length: 12 amino acids. V dropped 11 bases and J dropped 8 bases, with 18 bases sitting between them. The CDR3 DNA follows: TGTGCCGGCTCGTCCAGGGGTGAAGAAGCTTTCTTT. It is translated as CAGSSRGEEAFF.

This clone was counted only a few times. V gene TRBV27 combines with J gene TRBJ2-2; TRBD1 matches 9 bases. The germline CDR1 and CDR2 sequences are MNHEY and SMNVEV (reference sequence). V shed 5 bases, J shed 6 bases, and the junction held 7 bases outside the gene matches. The CDR3 sequence is 15 residues long. The CDR3 spells CASSPTGGAAGELFF. DNA for the CDR3: TGTGCCAGCAGTCCTACAGGGGGCGCAGCCGGGGAGCTGTTTTTT.

This chain connects TRBV19 to TRBJ2-5; 10 bases map to TRBD2. V shed 9 bases, J shed 5 bases, and the junction held 6 bases outside the gene matches. The CDR3 spans 13 residues. CDR1 LNHDA and CDR2 SQIVND come from the germline V gene (reference sequence). CDR3: CASSSGGVETQYF. The CDR3 nucleotides are TGTGCCAGCTCCAGCGGGGGGGTCGAGACCCAGTACTTC.

The chain recombines TRBV19 with TRBJ2-7, with 8 bases matching TRBD1. With V trimmed by 7 bases and J by 2 bases, 4 bases remained unmatched. Per the germline V gene, CDR1 is LNHDA and CDR2 is SQIVND (reference sequence). The CDR3 covers 13 residues. In DNA form, the CDR3 reads TGTGCCAGTAACGGACAGGGTACCTACGAGCAGTACTTC. As protein: CASNGQGTYEQYF.

The V call is TRBV24-1, the J call TRBJ2-7; 8 nucleotides agree with TRBD1. This CDR3 region has 14 residues. Germline V gene lookup returns CDR1 KGHDR and CDR2 SFDVKD. The V segment lost 6 bases and the J segment 9 bases; nucleotides outside the gene matches: 12. CDR3 DNA sequence: TGTGCCACCAGTCAGGGACAGGACCTACGAGGGCAGTACTTC. Amino acid sequence: CATSQGQDLRGQYF.

The chain employs TRBV15 and TRBJ1-1, with 12 bases fitting TRBD1. The trim removed 0 bases at V and 1 base at J, leaving 3 bases unmatched. Looked up from germline, CDR1 is LNHNV and CDR2 is YYDKDF (reference sequence). The CDR3 sequence is 17 residues long. The CDR3: CATSRDKGQGANTEAFF. The CDR3 DNA is TGTGCCACCAGCAGAGATAAGGGACAGGGGGCGAACACTGAAGCTTTCTTT.

The V gene is TRBV5-6, the J gene TRBJ1-1; D may be TRBD1 (5 bases). V lost 2 bases to trimming and J lost 10 bases, with 12 bases between them. The CDR3 runs 12 residues. Germline V gene data show CDR1 as SGHDT and CDR2 as YYEEEE. For the CDR3, the DNA is TGTGCCAGCAGCTTTAGGGGAAACGGAGCTTTCTTT. Residues: CASSFRGNGAFF.

The genes are TRBV5-6 and TRBJ2-5, with a possible D match to TRBD1 (6 bases). Looked up from germline, CDR1 is SGHDT and CDR2 is YYEEEE. Trimming pared 7 bases from V and 3 bases from J, leaving 10 bases between. This CDR3 has 12 amino acids. The CDR3 protein is CASYRQEETQYF. In DNA form, the CDR3 reads TGTGCCAGCTACAGACAGGAAGAGACCCAGTACTTC. Full variable domain (rest looked up from reference TRBV5-6 and TRBJ2-5): DAGVTQSPTHLIKTRGQQVTLRCSPKSGHDTVSWYQQALGQGPQFIFQYYEEEERQRGNFPDRFSGHQFPNYSSELNVNALLLGDSALYLCASYRQEETQYFGPGTRLLVL.

This clone came up once. The chain recombines TRBV19 with TRBJ2-5; a weak D match, TRBD1 (6 bases). The CDR3 extends over 15 amino acids. CDR1 is LNHDA and CDR2 is SQIVND in the germline V gene (reference sequence). Trimming cost V 1 base and J 2 bases, with 11 bases left between them. CDR3 nucleotides: TGTGCCAGTAGTATAGCCGAGACAGGACAAGAGACCCAGTACTTC. This codes for CASSIAETGQETQYF. The whole variable domain, remainder taken from reference TRBV19 and TRBJ2-5, is DGGITQSPKYLFRKEGQNVTLSCEQNLNHDAMYWYRQDPGQGLRLIYYSQIVNDFQKGDIAEGYSVSREKKESFPLTVTSAQKNPTAFYLCASSIAETGQETQYFGPGTRLLVL.

The chain carries TRBV5-8 and TRBJ2-2; 8 bases are shared with TRBD1. Germline CDR1 and CDR2: SGHTS and YDEGEE. The CDR3 is made up of 15 amino acids. V lost 4 bases and J lost 7; bases outside the gene matches: 9. The CDR3 region has the DNA TGTGCCAGCAGCACCTGGCAGGGGGCCGGCGGGGAGCTGTTTTTT. Translated, it gives CASSTWQGAGGELFF. The variable domain in full, completed from reference TRBV5-8 and TRBJ2-2, reads EAGVTQSPTHLIKTRGQQATLRCSPISGHTSVYWYQQALGLGLQFLLWYDEGEERNRGNFPPRFSGRQFPNYSSELNVNALELEDSALYLCASSTWQGAGGELFFGEGSRLTVL.